This T cell receptor beta chain originates from a study of blood T cell repertoires in COVID-19. As for the study in general: PBMCs, B-cell-depleted T cells, or T cells were the source of the cDNA or gDNA that made up the material.

Repertoires were generated with immunoSEQ multiplex PCR, while TCRdb's copy carries only in-frame clones and drops some. The sample has about 74,000 clones, around 87% seen once. In the case of this clone: Within the sample, other DNA sequences also encode this same CDR3.

V shed 4 bases and J 5 bases; nucleotides not matched to a gene: 5. The CDR3 has 15 residues. CDR1 is MNHEY, CDR2 SMNVEV, per germline (reference sequence). The sequenced sample consisted of peripheral blood. The clonotype comes from a woman older than 75 with active or convalescent COVID-19. The gene calls are TRBV27 and TRBJ1-5; TRBD1 matches 10 bases. In DNA form, the CDR3 reads TGTGCCAGCAGTTGGTCCGGGACAGGGGATCAGCCCCAGCATTTT. Protein product: CASSWSGTGDQPQHF.